This TCR beta chain came from a study of PD-1 blockade in classical Hodgkin lymphoma (dated by TCRdb to the early 2020s). At the level of the whole study: A peripheral blood immune signature of response to PD-1 blockade in classical Hodgkin lymphoma was defined using TCR beta sequencing and CyTOF. Beyond this particular receptor, the publication reports: Baseline TCR diversity was reported to be lower in newly diagnosed patients than in healthy donors, and even lower in relapsed/refractory patients. The study covered only a single clinical trial cohort, and the causes of the repertoire differences, possibly disease activity or prior therapy, were still not defined.

The junction carries 13 bases between V and J, which are trimmed by 2 bases and 2 bases respectively. The CDR1 and CDR2 encoded by the germline V gene (reference sequence) are MNHNY and SVGAGI. Measured from the cysteine to the phenylalanine, the CDR3 is 16 residues long. Kept here is only the CDR3 DNA, which spans 48 bases and is read in frame from base 1. Interpreted using the paper, the time point label stands for: newly diagnosed, previously untreated cHL patient sample. A Miltenyi CD4+ T cell isolation kit was used for magnetic negative selection to purify CD4+ T cells from thawed PBMCs. As a comparison group for the relapsed/refractory trial patients, PBMCs were sequenced from patients with newly diagnosed, previously untreated classical Hodgkin lymphoma. Peripheral blood was collected in 8 mL Vacutainer Cell Preparation Tubes, from which PBMCs were isolated by centrifugation and then cryopreserved. Purified CD4+ and CD8+ fractions were prepared only for cases in which an additional PBMC sample was available. Magnetically labelled cells were removed on LS columns in a quadroMACS separator, and the flow-through was retained as the purified fraction.

Note on this clone: It has no known antigen specificity. Base qualities are missing; no much larger clone stands one base away.

The Qiagen DNeasy kit was used to extract genomic DNA from unsorted PBMCs and from the negatively selected CD4+ and CD8+ fractions. TCR beta CDR3 regions were subjected to amplification by immunoSEQ multiplex PCR with primers that anneal to V and J segments. A synthetic immune receptor repertoire was used to minimize amplification bias, and remaining bias was computationally removed after sequencing. Per the authors' processing: Repertoire diversity was quantified as the Shannon entropy index using custom Python scripts. Unsorted, CD4+ and CD8+ repertoires were examined separately, except in combined analyses, for which CD4+ and CD8+ sequences were merged in silico. This is the immuneACCESS table as TCRdb keeps it, with only in-frame sequences that have V and J called. A part of the clones is gone; compared with another copy, unresolved V genes explain less than half, and the rest is unexplained. Clone size and the V and J calls come from that table; the DNA yielded D and trimming. The sample contains 20,000 to 25,000 clones, 90% of them found a single time. The ten largest clones capture around 0.38% of the sample.

This TCR derives from a human donor with classical Hodgkin lymphoma. The sequenced sample consisted of CD4+ T cells from blood. The rearranged segments are TRBV6-6 and TRBJ1-5; the D gene identity is not certain. The DNA is as follows: TGTGCCAGCAGTTACCGTTGGTCGGGAGGCAATCAGCCCCAGCATTTT. This is translated as CASSYRWSGGNQPQHF.